This passage covers 23 T cell receptor beta chains from one sample sequenced in a study of blood T cell repertoires in COVID-19. Method: immunoSEQ multiplex PCR; TCRdb's copy keeps in-frame clones and lacks some. Altogether roughly 230,000 clones are present, 70% to 90% being singletons, with the ten largest covering approximately 6.3%. Sequenced: peripheral blood. The receptors shown here come from a woman aged 55-70 years with active or convalescent COVID-19.

The chain has TRBV30 and TRBJ1-2, with D perhaps matching TRBD1 (5 bases). Germline V gene data show CDR1 as GTSNPN and CDR2 as SVGIG (reference sequence). The CDR3 runs 15 residues. The V end was cut by 0 bases, the J end by 7 bases, with 18 bases between. CDR3 loop: CAWSVQGVYGGGYTF. CDR3 nucleotide sequence: TGTGCCTGGAGTGTACAAGGGGTTTACGGGGGTGGCTACACCTTC.

This clone was picked up a small number of times. This chain joins TRBV24-1 and TRBJ2-1; 12 bases agree with TRBD2. From germline, CDR1 is KGHDR and CDR2 SFDVKD. The V and J ends lost 3 bases and 3 bases, in that order; junction bases with no gene match: 5. The CDR3 runs 17 residues. In DNA, the CDR3 is TGTGCCACCAGTGATACGATGACTAGCGGGAGCTACAATGAGCAGTTCTTC. It specifies CATSDTMTSGSYNEQFF.

The chain recombines TRBV6-5 with TRBJ2-2; TRBD2 agrees at 10 bases. This CDR3 region has 14 residues. V shed 7 bases and J 8 bases; nucleotides not matched to a gene: 7. Germline V gives CDR1 MNHEY, CDR2 SVGAGI. Here the CDR3 DNA reads TGTGCCAGCATTAGCGGGAGGATCGTAGGGGAGCTGTTTTTT. Protein sequence: CASISGRIVGELFF.

This rearrangement joins TRBV19 to TRBJ2-1; 13 nucleotides match TRBD2. The CDR3 runs 15 residues. V lost 4 bases to trimming and J lost 10 bases; unmatched junction nucleotides: 7. Germline lookup yields CDR1 LNHDA and CDR2 SQIVND (reference sequence). The CDR3 loop is CASSRELAGGGEQFF. For the CDR3, the DNA is TGTGCCAGTAGTAGAGAACTAGCGGGAGGGGGGGAGCAGTTCTTC.

The V and J genes are TRBV18 and TRBJ2-3; TRBD1 matches at 7 bases. The CDR3 covers 15 residues. V dropped 5 bases and J dropped 3; count of bases not matched to a gene: 8. Germline lookup yields CDR1 KGHSH and CDR2 LQKENI. DNA for the CDR3: TGTGCCAGCTCAGGTGGACAGGTGCGGACAGATACGCAGTATTTT. Translation gives CASSGGQVRTDTQYF.

The J gene is TRBJ1-2, the V gene TRBV2; 9 bases map to TRBD1. Trimming took 6 bases from V and 4 from J; bases not matched to a gene: 6. This CDR3 is 14 amino acids long. The germline gives CDR1 SNHLY, CDR2 FYNNEI. CDR3 sequence (DNA): TGTGCCAGCAGCCCGGGACAGGGCGGCTATGGCTACACCTTC. Its protein is CASSPGQGGYGYTF.

The chain uses TRBV7-3 and TRBJ2-1; 7 bases are a match to TRBD2. CDR1 is SGHTA, CDR2 FQGTGA, per germline. V lost 5 bases to trimming and J lost 7 bases; unmatched junction nucleotides: 11. The CDR3 is made up of 15 amino acids. The CDR3 DNA sequence: TGTGCCAGCAGCCAAGGGGCGACTAGCCGGAATGAGCAGTTCTTC. The encoded protein is CASSQGATSRNEQFF. Looking up the rest from reference TRBV7-3 and TRBJ2-1 gives the full variable domain: GAGVSQTPSNKVTEKGKYVELRCDPISGHTALYWYRQSLGQGPEFLIYFQGTGAADDSGLPNDRFFAVRPEGSVSTLKIQRTERGDSAVYLCASSQGATSRNEQFFGPGTRLTVL.

V is TRBV6-5 and J is TRBJ1-1; D is undetermined. V lost 5 bases and J lost 1, with 11 bases in between. The CDR3 length is 14 residues. CDR1 and CDR2 from the germline V gene are MNHEY and SVGAGI. The CDR3 bases are TGTGCCAGCAGTCTATCACGGGGGAACACTGAAGCTTTCTTT. It codes for CASSLSRGNTEAFF.

The chain carries TRBV29-1 and TRBJ2-3, with TRBD2 identical over 10 bases. The J segment lost 2 bases and the V segment lost 6 bases, leaving 11 bases of the junction unmatched. Per germline, CDR1 SQVTM and CDR2 ANQGSEA. CDR3 length equals 16 residues. CDR3 nucleotide sequence: TGCAGCGTGAGGGGGCTAGCGGGGGACTACACAGATACGCAGTATTTT. It encodes CSVRGLAGDYTDTQYF.

The chain recombines TRBV7-8 with TRBJ1-5, with TRBD1 matching 11 bases. Trimming removed 2 bases from V and 6 bases from J; junction bases left unmatched: 9. Germline assignment: CDR1 SGHVS and CDR2 FQNEAQ. This CDR3 contains 17 residues. CDR3 DNA: TGTGCCAGCAGCTTAATCCCGGACAGGGGGCTGGGTCAGCCCCAGCATTTT. This codes for CASSLIPDRGLGQPQHF.

J is TRBJ1-1 and V is TRBV6-5, with 10 bases aligning to TRBD1. Germline CDR1 reads MNHEY; CDR2 reads SVGAGI. V was pared by 6 bases and J by 4 bases, with 2 bases of the junction left unmatched. The length of the CDR3 is 13 residues. The CDR3 sequence is CASSRDRGTEAFF. Here the CDR3 DNA reads TGTGCCAGCAGCAGGGACAGGGGCACTGAAGCTTTCTTT.

This sequence joins TRBV7-3 and TRBJ2-2; 11 nucleotides align to TRBD2. The CDR3 consists of 19 residues. CDR1 is SGHTA, CDR2 FQGTGA, per germline. The V segment lost 4 bases and the J segment 5 bases; nucleotides outside the gene matches: 15. CDR3 DNA sequence: TGTGCCAGCAGCTATTACCCACTAGCGGGAGTCCTTCGAACCGGGGAGCTGTTTTTT. It translates to CASSYYPLAGVLRTGELFF.

CDR3 amino acids: CASNVGTASMNTEAFF. The CDR3 DNA reads TGTGCCAGTAACGTGGGGACAGCTTCCATGAACACTGAAGCTTTCTTT. V is TRBV19 and J is TRBJ1-1; 7 bases are a match to TRBD1. Germline V gene data show CDR1 as LNHDA and CDR2 as SQIVND (reference sequence). Trimming took 7 bases from V and 0 from J; bases not matched to a gene: 11. This CDR3 has 16 residues.

The chain recombines TRBV10-3 with TRBJ1-6; 8 bases align to TRBD1. The CDR3 consists of 14 residues. CDR1 is ENHRY and CDR2 is SYGVKD in the germline V gene. V trimming: 8 bases; J trimming: 8 bases; junction bases outside the gene matches: 8. CDR3 sequence: CAISKTGVDSPLHF. CDR3 nucleotide sequence: TGTGCCATCTCCAAGACAGGGGTGGATTCACCCCTCCACTTT.

J is TRBJ2-3 and V is TRBV7-9; 10 bases match TRBD1. The CDR3 sequence is 17 residues long. V trimming: 3 bases; J trimming: 4 bases; junction bases outside the gene matches: 10. Germline CDR1 SEHNR, CDR2 FQNEAQ (reference sequence). As DNA, the CDR3 is TGTGCCAGCAGCTTCCTACCCGGACAGGGGGAGGCAGATACGCAGTATTTT. Residues: CASSFLPGQGEADTQYF.

About this clone itself: One end of the junction is discordant with germline, which a read error may explain. The V call is TRBV7-2, the J call TRBJ1-2; TRBD1 agrees at 10 bases. CDR3 length equals 14 residues. CDR1 is SGHTA, CDR2 FQGNSA, per germline. The CDR3 coding sequence is TGTGCCAGCAGCTTAGGACAGGGGGCTTATGGCTACGCCTTC. Translated, it gives CASSLGQGAYGYAF.

This clone has just a few counts. This chain links TRBV7-9 with TRBJ2-1, with 10 bases aligning to TRBD2. The CDR3 is 15 residues long. V gave up 0 bases and J gave up 7 bases; unmatched junction bases: 3. Germline V CDR1 and CDR2: SEHNR, FQNEAQ (reference sequence). The CDR3 reads CASSLAAGGPNEQFF. CDR3 DNA: TGTGCCAGCAGCTTAGCAGCGGGAGGGCCGAATGAGCAGTTCTTC.

The V gene is TRBV10-1, the J gene TRBJ1-1; perhaps TRBD1 as D (6 bases). Germline assignment: CDR1 WNHNN and CDR2 SYGVQD (reference sequence). CDR3 length: 15 residues. V was clipped by 0 bases and J by 7 bases, with 15 bases between them. For the CDR3, the DNA is TGCGCCAGCAGTGAGTCGGCAGGGGAGTACAGTGAAGCTTTCTTT. Its protein is CASSESAGEYSEAFF.

This chain connects TRBV5-1 to TRBJ2-1; 8 nucleotides match TRBD2. The V gene's germline CDR1 is SGHRS and CDR2 YFSETQ. The length of the CDR3 is 17 residues. The V and J ends lost 0 bases and 5 bases, in that order; junction bases with no gene match: 10. The CDR3 nucleotides are TGCGCCAGCAGCTTGGCTCCGGGAGGGCCGCAAAACAATGAGCAGTTCTTC. This translates into CASSLAPGGPQNNEQFF.

This rearrangement joins TRBV6-5 to TRBJ2-1; D is possibly TRBD2 (6 bases). The length of the CDR3 is 14 residues. Germline loops: CDR1 MNHEY, CDR2 SVGAGI. Trimming took 6 bases from V and 5 from J, leaving 14 bases between them. For the CDR3, the DNA is TGTGCCAGCAGACCGGGACTGGCAAACAATGAGCAGTTCTTC. It translates to CASRPGLANNEQFF.

In its sample, this clone was seen once. Other DNA sequences of this sample code for an identical CDR3. The rearrangement links TRBV19 to TRBJ1-5; 7 positions agree with TRBD1. Germline values: CDR1 LNHDA, CDR2 SQIVND (reference sequence). The CDR3 has 14 amino acids. J gave up 0 bases and V 4 bases, and 0 bases lay outside the gene matches. The CDR3 DNA reads TGTGCCAGTAGTAGACAGGGTAGCAATCAGCCCCAGCATTTT. It is translated as CASSRQGSNQPQHF.

V and J are TRBV3-1 (or the pseudogene TRBV3-2) and TRBJ2-3; 13 nucleotides line up with TRBD2. Trimming removed 2 bases from V and 4 bases from J; junction bases left unmatched: 3. The CDR3 consists of 16 residues. Germline loops: CDR1 LGHDT, CDR2 YNNKEL (reference sequence). CDR3 region: CASSQQLAGGADTQYF. The CDR3 DNA is TGTGCCAGCAGCCAACAACTAGCGGGAGGGGCAGATACGCAGTATTTT.

The rearrangement links TRBV4-1 to TRBJ1-5; D is unclear. This CDR3 has 15 amino acids. Trimming left V 3 bases short and J 0 bases short, with 9 bases between. Germline assignment: CDR1 MGHRA and CDR2 YSYEKL. DNA for the CDR3: TGCGCCAGCAGCCAGAGTTCAATTAGCAATCAGCCCCAGCATTTT. Protein: CASSQSSISNQPQHF.